This is a list of T cell receptor beta chains from one sample in a study of blood T cell repertoires in COVID-19. Clones were read by immunoSEQ multiplex PCR, and TCRdb kept only the in-frame ones, dropping some. The sample consists of hundreds of thousands of clones, approximately 90% of them appearing once. Sequencing was done on a sample of PBMCs or T cells enriched from blood (not recorded which). The receptor set was obtained from a woman aged 55-69 years in a cohort exposed to, infected with or recovered from COVID-19 (not recorded which). Both conserved end residues are part of each CDR3. A D gene is named only where the DNA matches it firmly. Rows give clone size only sometimes, using once, few, many, or a class for an expanded clone.

D | J | V | size | DNA | CDR3
. | TRBJ1-2 | TRBV28 | . | TGTGCCAGCACCTTGGGGGGGCCAACTGCCCTGGGCTACACCTTC | CASTLGGPTALGYTF
TRBD1 | TRBJ1-6 | TRBV6-5 | . | TGTGCCAGCAGGACAGGGGTGGGGAATTCACCCCTCCACTTT | CASRTGVGNSPLHF
. | TRBJ1-4 | TRBV21-1 | . | TGTGCCAGCAGCAATGAGGGACATAAGGCTTCTCCGACGGGTGAAAAACTGTTTTTT | CASSNEGHKASPTGEKLFF
TRBD1 | TRBJ2-2 | TRBV2 | . | TGTGCCAGCAGGGAGGTGTGGACAGGGGACACCGGGGAGCTGTTTTTT | CASREVWTGDTGELFF
TRBD1 | TRBJ1-4 | TRBV2 | . | TGTGCCAGCAGGGTACAGGGGGCTAATGAAAAACTGTTTTTT | CASRVQGANEKLFF
. | TRBJ1-1 | TRBV19 | . | TGTGCCAGTAGTATATCCTTCCGGGGTAACACTGAAGCTTTCTTT | CASSISFRGNTEAFF
TRBD2 | TRBJ2-1 | TRBV6-2/TRBV6-3 | . | TGTGCCAGCAGTTCTCGGACTAGCGGGAGTGTGTCCTACAATGAGCAGTTCTTC | CASSSRTSGSVSYNEQFF
. | TRBJ2-6 | TRBV6-5 | . | TGTGCCAGCAGTTTCGAGGGGGTCTCCGGGGCCAACGTCCTGACTTTC | CASSFEGVSGANVLTF
. | TRBJ1-1 | TRBV4-1 | . | TGCGCCAGCAGCCAAGAGTCAAGTTTCAGGACTGCCTTTATGAACACTGAAGCTTTCTTT | CASSQESSFRTAFMNTEAFF
. | TRBJ1-2 | TRBV19 | once | TGTGCCAGTAGTCCCAGGGGAGACTATGGCTACACCTTC | CASSPRGDYGYTF
. | TRBJ1-2 | TRBV6-4 | . | TGTGCCAGCAGCCAGCGCAGCACGCGGGATGGCTACACCTTC | CASSQRSTRDGYTF
TRBD1 | TRBJ2-7 | TRBV6-5 | once | TGTGCCAGCAGCCCAGGGGGCTACGAGCAGTACTTC | CASSPGGYEQYF
. | TRBJ2-7 | TRBV20-1 | . | TGCAGTGCTAGTTGGCTAGCTTACGAGCAGTACTTC | CSASWLAYEQYF
TRBD2 | TRBJ2-5 | TRBV18 | . | TGTGCCAGCTCACCCGTGTCGGCTAGCGGACAAGAGACCCAGTACTTC | CASSPVSASGQETQYF